This TCR beta chain was profiled in a study of Ad26.COV2.S vaccination and SARS-CoV-2 variants. Trimming removed 2 bases at V and 10 bases at J, with 14 bases between. Germline V lookup: CDR1 SEHNR, CDR2 FQNEAQ (reference sequence). This CDR3 has 13 residues. The assay was immunoSEQ multiplex PCR, and TCRdb's table has in-frame clones only and misses some. Of some 480,000 clones listed, about 83% were seen once; the top ten hold more than 10%. Sample treatment: approximately 18 received Ad26.COV2.S at low or high dose, single or two shots; 5 received placebo; per-sample allocation not given. The investigators took samples on day 63 after the first vaccine or placebo injection.

The material sequenced was peripheral blood, taken in a trial of Ad26.COV2.S vaccine versus placebo. This sequence originates from a person between 18 and 65 years old who received the Ad26.COV2.S COVID-19 vaccine or a placebo. The chain joins TRBV7-9 to TRBJ1-1; no clear D. The CDR3 spells CASSLITQRPAFF. In DNA form, the CDR3 reads TGTGCCAGCAGCTTAATCACTCAGAGGCCAGCTTTCTTT.